Below are 16 T cell receptor beta chains sequenced from a single sample in a study of control samples from healthy donors and cancer patients. Measured with immunoSEQ multiplex PCR; TCRdb has only the in-frame clones, and not every one. The repertoire consists of under 150,000 clones, with about 88% occurring once and the leading ten covering around 8.2%. The source material was blood. The receptors shown here come from a woman aged 30 to 39 in good health.

This rearrangement joins TRBV27 to TRBJ2-3; D remains ambiguous. CDR1 MNHEY and CDR2 SMNVEV come from the germline V gene (reference sequence). The CDR3 covers 11 residues. V was trimmed by 6 bases and J by 0 bases, leaving 1 base between them. CDR3 bases: TGTGCCAGCAGCAGCACAGATACGCAGTATTTT. Amino acids: CASSSTDTQYF.

V and J are TRBV10-1 and TRBJ1-4; tentatively, D is TRBD1 (6 bases). The CDR3 consists of 15 residues. The germline V gene encodes CDR1 WNHNN and CDR2 SYGVQD (reference sequence). Trimming stripped 6 bases from V and 8 bases from J, with 19 bases between. The CDR3 nucleotides read TGCGCCAGCAGGCCACCGGGGGCCCCTGGAGAAAAACTGTTTTTT. This translates into CASRPPGAPGEKLFF.

The gene calls are TRBV6-4 and TRBJ1-6; 10 bases map to TRBD1. V gave up 3 bases and J gave up 7 bases; unmatched junction bases: 0. Germline V gene sequence: CDR1 MRHNA, CDR2 SNTAGT. The length of the CDR3 is 14 residues. CDR3 amino acids: CASSEGQGNSPLHF. Here the CDR3 DNA reads TGTGCCAGCAGTGAGGGACAGGGGAATTCACCCCTCCACTTT.

This sequence joins TRBV6-5 and TRBJ2-7, with D hard to call. Germline values: CDR1 MNHEY, CDR2 SVGAGI. The CDR3 loop spans 14 amino acids. Trimming pared 5 bases from V and 0 bases from J, leaving 11 bases between. CDR3 residues: CASSRSGRSYEQYF. CDR3 bases: TGTGCCAGCAGTAGATCCGGTCGCTCCTACGAGCAGTACTTC.

This chain links TRBV9 with TRBJ2-7; 13 bases line up with TRBD2. The CDR3 is 18 amino acids. Germline V gene sequence: CDR1 SGDLS, CDR2 YYNGEE. V lost 4 bases and J lost 9; bases outside the gene matches: 19. The CDR3: CASSSGLAGVSGITVQYF. The CDR3 DNA is TGTGCCAGCAGCTCAGGACTAGCGGGAGTCAGTGGGATTACCGTGCAGTACTTC.

The chain has TRBV18 and TRBJ2-7; possibly TRBD1 for D (5 bases). CDR1 is KGHSH and CDR2 is LQKENI in the germline V gene. The CDR3 is made up of 16 amino acids. The germline V and J ends were trimmed by 6 bases and 0 bases, with 18 bases remaining between them. CDR3 amino acids: CASSGQAGLISYEQYF. The CDR3 DNA reads as TGTGCCAGCTCCGGACAAGCCGGCCTGATCTCCTACGAGCAGTACTTC. The full variable domain, in which reference TRBV18 and TRBJ2-7 provide the parts outside the CDR3, is NAGVMQNPRHLVRRRGQEARLRCSPMKGHSHVYWYRQLPEEGLKFMVYLQKENIIDESGMPKERFSAEFPKEGPSILRIQQVVRGDSAAYFCASSGQAGLISYEQYFGPGTRLTVT.

V is TRBV28 and J is TRBJ1-1; 7 nucleotides align to TRBD1. Germline V lookup: CDR1 MDHEN, CDR2 SYDVKM. This CDR3 region has 15 residues. With 5 bases clipped from V and 1 base from J, the junction kept 7 bases outside the gene matches. This CDR3 is CASSPLDRANTEAFF. In DNA, the CDR3 is TGTGCCAGCAGTCCCTTAGACAGGGCGAACACTGAAGCTTTCTTT.

The V and J genes are TRBV3-1 (or the pseudogene TRBV3-2) and TRBJ2-1, with D possibly TRBD2 on 6 matching bases. This CDR3 has 15 amino acids. CDR1 is LGHDT and CDR2 is YNNKEL in the germline V gene (reference sequence). Trimming shortened V by 4 bases and J by 1 base, and 11 bases separated the two germline ends. The CDR3 region is CASSRRDWSYNEQFF. The CDR3 DNA follows: TGTGCCAGCAGCCGCCGGGACTGGTCCTACAATGAGCAGTTCTTC.

This clone was counted a single time. The V call is TRBV9, the J call TRBJ2-7; weak D call: TRBD2 (5 bases). Germline CDR1 and CDR2: SGDLS and YYNGEE. CDR3 size: 14 residues. The V and J ends lost 4 bases and 5 bases respectively, with 16 bases between them. The CDR3 sequence: CASSPGWPGDEQYF. In nucleotides, the CDR3 is TGTGCCAGCAGCCCGGGGTGGCCAGGAGACGAGCAGTACTTC.

The rearrangement joins TRBV7-3 to TRBJ2-5; TRBD2 is a possible D gene (5 bases). V was shortened by 5 bases and J by 1 base, with 8 bases between the two germline ends. The CDR3 spans 13 residues. CDR1 is SGHTA and CDR2 is FQGTGA in the germline V gene. The CDR3: CASSISVQETQYF. The CDR3 coding sequence is TGTGCCAGCAGCATTAGCGTCCAAGAGACCCAGTACTTC.

The rearrangement joins TRBV19 to TRBJ1-5, with D possibly matching TRBD1 (6 bases). The V gene's germline CDR1 is LNHDA and CDR2 SQIVND (reference sequence). This CDR3 contains 14 residues. Trimming removed 4 bases from V and 3 bases from J, with 10 bases in between. The CDR3: CASSKGGPNQPQHF. The CDR3 DNA reads TGTGCCAGTAGTAAGGGGGGACCCAATCAGCCCCAGCATTTT.

J is TRBJ1-5 and V is TRBV6-5; D unresolved. Trimming stripped 8 bases from V and 0 bases from J, with 8 bases between. Germline CDR1 is MNHEY and CDR2 is SVGAGI. CDR3 size: 13 residues. CDR3 bases: TGTGCCAGCTCGGAGGTTAGCAATCAGCCCCAGCATTTT. Its translation is CASSEVSNQPQHF.

The rearrangement links TRBV24-1 to TRBJ2-1, with 7 bases fitting TRBD2. In germline, CDR1 is KGHDR, CDR2 SFDVKD. With V trimmed by 4 bases and J by 7 bases, 15 bases remained unmatched. This CDR3 is 17 amino acids long. CDR3 sequence: CATSDSNPGLLTNEQFF. CDR3 DNA: TGTGCCACCAGTGACTCAAATCCGGGACTACTTACTAATGAGCAGTTCTTC.

J is TRBJ1-4 and V is TRBV7-3; D gene unclear. CDR1 SGHTA and CDR2 FQGTGA come from the germline V gene. Trimming stripped 4 bases from V and 7 bases from J, with 4 bases between. This CDR3 has 11 residues. The CDR3 nucleotides read TGTGCCAGCAGCTGGGGTGAAAAACTGTTTTTT. Residues: CASSWGEKLFF.

CDR3 DNA: TGTGCCAGCAGCCCACCGGGGGCGCATGGCTACACCTTC. It is translated as CASSPPGAHGYTF. The gene calls are TRBV9 and TRBJ1-2; a possible D gene is TRBD1 (6 bases). Looked up from germline, CDR1 is SGDLS and CDR2 is YYNGEE. Trimming took off 4 bases at V and 6 bases at J, with 13 bases between the two ends. This CDR3 contains 13 residues. The entire variable domain, with the rest obtained from reference TRBV9 and TRBJ1-2, is as follows: DSGVTQTPKHLITATGQRVTLRCSPRSGDLSVYWYQQSLDQGLQFLIQYYNGEERAKGNILERFSAQQFPDLHSELNLSSLELGDSALYFCASSPPGAHGYTFGSGTRLTVV.

The gene calls are TRBV18 and TRBJ2-3, with 9 bases aligning to TRBD1. The CDR3 spans 16 residues. CDR1 KGHSH and CDR2 LQKENI come from the germline V gene. J lost 3 bases, V lost 4 bases, and 8 bases had no gene match. The CDR3 is CASSLAGTGSTDTQYF. The CDR3 region has the DNA TGTGCCAGCTCACTAGCAGGGACAGGGTCTACAGATACGCAGTATTTT.